These 26 T cell receptor beta chains came from one sample sequenced in a study of human T cells and chemical hapten exposure. TCRdb independently ran MiXCR on the RACE reads; one entry per CDR3 protein. This sample has tens of thousands of distinct CDR3 sequences, with 25% to 40% found just once. Stated time point: patch test 1, 2 weeks after DPC sensitization. The treatment here: therapeutic diphenylcyclopropenone sensitization with weekly scalp DPC. Here the sequenced sample was whole blood, taken in connection with sensitization to the hapten diphenylcyclopropenone (DPC). All receptors come from a man aged 35-49 years with alopecia areata. Some clones in this sample may be carry-over from other donors' samples.

In its sample, this clonotype was seen a few times. This chain connects TRBV6-5 to TRBJ1-6; TRBD1 matches 9 bases. The CDR3 extends over 13 amino acids. Germline values: CDR1 MNHEY, CDR2 SVGAGI. Trimming took 6 bases from V and 8 from J; bases not matched to a gene: 2. The CDR3 DNA is TGTGCCAGCAGCCGGGACAGGGATTCACCCCTCCACTTT. Protein sequence: CASSRDRDSPLHF.

This clonotype appeared a few times. The CDR3 region has the DNA TGTGCCAGCAGCTTGATCAGGGGGGGTAACAATGAGCAGTTCTTC. Protein product: CASSLIRGGNNEQFF. The chain uses TRBV5-5 and TRBJ2-1; D may correspond to TRBD1 or TRBD2 (7 bases each). V was shortened by 1 base and J by 5 bases, with 13 bases between the two germline ends. Germline V lookup: CDR1 SGHKS, CDR2 YYEKEE (reference sequence). This CDR3 is built from 15 residues. Looking up the rest from reference TRBV5-5 and TRBJ2-1 gives the full variable domain: DAGVTQSPTHLIKTRGQQVTLRCSPISGHKSVSWYQQVLGQGPQFIFQYYEKEERGRGNFPDRFSARQFPNYSSELNVNALLLGDSALYLCASSLIRGGNNEQFFGPGTRLTVL.

This chain joins TRBV20-1 and TRBJ2-1; no reliable D call. Germline-derived CDR1 and CDR2 are DFQATT and SNEGSKA (reference sequence). CDR3 length: 12 residues. V dropped 7 bases and J dropped 2 bases, with 9 bases sitting between them. CDR3 protein: CSVFGTYNEQFF. The CDR3 bases are TGCAGTGTATTCGGAACCTACAATGAGCAGTTCTTC.

The V gene is TRBV4-1, the J gene TRBJ1-5; maybe TRBD1 (5 bases). With 1 base removed from V and 7 bases from J, the gap between germline ends came to 14 bases. Looked up from germline, CDR1 is MGHRA and CDR2 is YSYEKL. There are 15 residues in the CDR3. DNA of the CDR3: TGCGCCAGCAGCCAAGGCCCACAGGAGGGGCAGCCCCAGCATTTT. The encoded protein is CASSQGPQEGQPQHF.

As DNA, the CDR3 is TGCAGTGCTAGTCCAGGGGGGACCAATCAGCCCCAGCATTTT. The encoded protein is CSASPGGTNQPQHF. This rearrangement joins TRBV20-1 to TRBJ1-5, with TRBD1 matching 7 bases. This CDR3 contains 14 residues. V dropped 3 bases and J dropped 3; count of bases not matched to a gene: 5. Germline CDR1 and CDR2: DFQATT and SNEGSKA (reference sequence).

This chain joins TRBV5-1 and TRBJ2-3; 8 positions match TRBD2. This CDR3 has 15 amino acids. Germline V gene sequence: CDR1 SGHRS, CDR2 YFSETQ. Trimming cost V 4 bases and J 2 bases; bases outside gene matches: 6. The CDR3, as DNA: TGCGCCAGCAGCCTGGTAGCGGGAACCACAGATACGCAGTATTTT. Amino acid sequence: CASSLVAGTTDTQYF.

This sequence joins TRBV9 and TRBJ2-1; 13 bases map to TRBD2. From germline, CDR1 is SGDLS and CDR2 YYNGEE. The CDR3 totals 20 residues. V shed 3 bases, J shed 7 bases, and the junction held 19 bases outside the gene matches. The CDR3 bases are TGTGCCAGCAGCGCACGACCAGACCGAACTAGCGGGAGGGCCGGGAATGAGCAGTTCTTC. Translating it yields CASSARPDRTSGRAGNEQFF.

This clonotype has a handful of counts. This chain uses TRBV3-1 with TRBJ1-1; no firm D call. The length of the CDR3 is 12 residues. The V and J ends lost 3 bases and 8 bases respectively, with 10 bases between them. Germline V lookup: CDR1 LGHDT, CDR2 YNNKEL (reference sequence). The CDR3 sequence: CASSQRVAEAFF. The CDR3 DNA is TGTGCCAGCAGCCAGCGGGTGGCAGAAGCTTTCTTT.

This clonotype appeared a few times. The chain employs TRBV5-4 and TRBJ2-7, with 8 positions matching TRBD1. V lost 4 bases to trimming and J lost 4 bases; unmatched junction nucleotides: 4. The germline CDR1 and CDR2 sequences are SGHNT and YYREEE (reference sequence). The CDR3 length is 13 residues. CDR3 protein: CASSQGAQYEQYF. DNA of the CDR3: TGTGCCAGCAGCCAGGGGGCCCAATACGAGCAGTACTTC.

The rearrangement links TRBV12-3 or TRBV12-4 to TRBJ1-1; 9 bases align to TRBD1. V shed 9 bases and J 6 bases; nucleotides not matched to a gene: 11. This CDR3 contains 14 residues. CDR3 loop: CASTLSGTGSEAFF. The DNA of the CDR3 is TGTGCCAGTACCTTATCCGGGACAGGGTCTGAAGCTTTCTTT.

J is TRBJ2-1 and V is TRBV2; D possibly corresponds to TRBD1 (6 bases). The CDR3 extends over 16 amino acids. Germline V gene lookup returns CDR1 SNHLY and CDR2 FYNNEI. V was shortened by 0 bases and J by 3 bases, with 12 bases between the two germline ends. Here the CDR3 reads CASSEALGQYYNEQFF. The CDR3 DNA reads TGTGCCAGCAGTGAAGCGCTTGGACAGTACTACAATGAGCAGTTCTTC.

Notes on this clonotype: An end of the junction does not agree with germline; a read error may underlie this. The V gene is TRBV28, the J gene TRBJ1-1; possibly TRBD1 for D (5 bases). CDR3 length: 14 amino acids. Germline V CDR1 and CDR2: MDHEN, SYDVKM. CDR3 bases: TGTGCCAGCTCTTCGGGACTTCTGAACACTGAAACTTTCTTT. This gives the protein CASSSGLLNTETFF.

The chain is built from TRBV29-1 and TRBJ2-3, with a possible D match to TRBD2 (5 bases). The CDR3 is 12 amino acids. Per germline, CDR1 SQVTM and CDR2 ANQGSEA. Trimming removed 6 bases from V and 2 bases from J, with 9 bases in between. The CDR3 protein is CSVVDSTDTQYF. The CDR3 DNA follows: TGCAGCGTGGTGGACTCCACAGATACGCAGTATTTT.

This clonotype has only a few counts. The chain carries TRBV20-1 and TRBJ2-1; D is undetermined. From germline, CDR1 is DFQATT and CDR2 SNEGSKA (reference sequence). The V end was cut by 5 bases, the J end by 0 bases, with 11 bases between. There are 14 residues in the CDR3. The CDR3 DNA follows: TGCAGTGCTCCTGATGAGAGCTCCTACAATGAGCAGTTCTTC. Translating gives CSAPDESSYNEQFF.

There are a few counts of this clonotype. The genes are TRBV2 and TRBJ1-5; possibly TRBD1 for D (5 bases). The CDR3 has 13 amino acids. V was cut by 3 bases and J by 6 bases, with 9 bases left in between. The germline gives CDR1 SNHLY, CDR2 FYNNEI. The CDR3, as DNA: TGTGCCAGCAGTGAGAGGGGAGGTCAGCCCCAGCATTTT. Its protein is CASSERGGQPQHF.

This clonotype was counted between two and nine times. The chain carries TRBV25-1 and TRBJ1-6; weak D call: TRBD1 (5 bases). Germline CDR1 is MGHDK and CDR2 is SYGVNS. The CDR3 covers 14 residues. V was trimmed by 4 bases and J by 4 bases, leaving 8 bases between them. The CDR3 DNA is TGTGCCAGCAGTGGTCAGGGATATAATTCACCCCTCCACTTT. Translated, it gives CASSGQGYNSPLHF.

By its share, this clonotype is medium-sized. This chain connects TRBV28 to TRBJ2-1, with TRBD2 matching over 15 bases. The V segment lost 5 bases and the J segment 9 bases; nucleotides outside the gene matches: 11. There are 17 residues in the CDR3. The germline V gene has CDR1 MDHEN and CDR2 SYDVKM. CDR3 region: CASSTQPRTSGGGEQFF. Written as DNA, the CDR3 is TGTGCCAGCAGTACGCAACCCCGGACTAGCGGGGGGGGTGAGCAGTTCTTC.

V and J are TRBV6-6 and TRBJ2-4, with D possibly being TRBD2 (7 bases). With 2 bases removed from V and 2 bases from J, the gap between germline ends came to 13 bases. The germline CDR1 and CDR2 sequences are MNHNY and SVGAGI (reference sequence). The CDR3 loop spans 16 amino acids. CDR3 bases: TGTGCCAGCAGTTACACCGCGGGGGCGACCAAAAACATTCAGTACTTC. Its translation is CASSYTAGATKNIQYF.

V and J are TRBV28 and TRBJ2-5, with D tentatively TRBD1 (5 bases). Trimming stripped 4 bases from V and 3 bases from J, with 12 bases between. CDR1 and CDR2 from the germline V gene are MDHEN and SYDVKM. The CDR3 runs to 14 residues. Written as DNA, the CDR3 is TGTGCCAGCAGTTCATACCACAGGAAAGAGACCCAGTACTTC. It specifies CASSSYHRKETQYF.

This chain links TRBV13 with TRBJ2-2; D tentatively reads TRBD1 or TRBD2 (5 bases each). Germline-derived CDR1 and CDR2 are PRHDT and FYEKMQ (reference sequence). Trimming shortened V by 2 bases and J by 2 bases, and 12 bases separated the two germline ends. This CDR3 spans 16 amino acids. CDR3 sequence: CASSLQGWDNTGELFF. For the CDR3, the DNA is TGTGCCAGCAGCTTACAAGGGTGGGACAACACCGGGGAGCTGTTTTTT.

This chain links TRBV28 with TRBJ2-1; 8 nucleotides align to TRBD2. Looked up from germline, CDR1 is MDHEN and CDR2 is SYDVKM. The CDR3 loop spans 15 amino acids. The ends lost 9 bases at V and 0 bases at J; junction bases unmatched: 7. Written as DNA, the CDR3 is TGTGCCAGTACGGGGGGGGTTATCTCCTACAATGAGCAGTTCTTC. This encodes CASTGGVISYNEQFF.

The chain recombines TRBV23-1 with TRBJ2-4; D unresolved. TRBV23-1 is noted as an ORF with a role that remains uncertain. The V end lost 1 base, the J end lost 0 bases, and 7 bases lay between the germline ends. The CDR3 runs to 15 residues. The CDR3 region is CASSQYQLAKNIQYF. Here the CDR3 DNA reads TGCGCCAGCAGTCAATATCAATTAGCCAAAAACATTCAGTACTTC.

This clonotype was detected only a few times. This rearrangement joins TRBV6-2 or TRBV6-3 to TRBJ1-2, with TRBD1 identical over 8 bases. Trimming removed 0 bases from V and 6 bases from J; junction bases left unmatched: 21. From germline, CDR1 is MNHEY and CDR2 SVGEGT. The CDR3 is 20 amino acids. DNA of the CDR3: TGTGCCAGCAGTTACTCGACGGTTGGTCAGGGGGCAGGAAGAATGGATGGCTACACCTTC. It is translated as CASSYSTVGQGAGRMDGYTF.

This sequence joins TRBV6-5 and TRBJ1-5; TRBD1 aligns across 7 bases. This CDR3 has 16 residues. Germline V gene lookup returns CDR1 MNHEY and CDR2 SVGAGI. The junction had 12 bases not matched to a gene; V was cut back by 6 bases and J by 4 bases. The CDR3 protein is CASREQGSSPNQPQHF. The CDR3 coding sequence is TGTGCCAGCAGGGAACAGGGGTCCTCTCCTAATCAGCCCCAGCATTTT.

This clonotype was detected only a few times. V is TRBV29-1 and J is TRBJ1-5; D is ambiguous. The CDR3 extends over 13 amino acids. Trimming pared 5 bases from V and 4 bases from J, leaving 12 bases between. Germline CDR1 is SQVTM and CDR2 is ANQGSEA. CDR3 coding DNA: TGCAGCGTTCGTGCGGGCCTTAATCAGCCCCAGCATTTT. Translation gives CSVRAGLNQPQHF.

This clonotype was observed a few times. The chain links TRBV6-5 to TRBJ2-7; 9 bases fit TRBD1. The V segment lost 3 bases and the J segment 6 bases; nucleotides outside the gene matches: 9. The germline V gene encodes CDR1 MNHEY and CDR2 SVGAGI. The CDR3 extends over 15 amino acids. CDR3 DNA: TGTGCCAGCAGTTATCCCGGGACAGGGTTAACCGAGCAGTACTTC. Amino acids: CASSYPGTGLTEQYF.